This is a list of T cell receptor beta chains from one sample in a study of T cells in Graves' hyperthyroidism and ophthalmopathy. Each CDR3 protein is one row after TCRdb ran MiXCR on the multiplex PCR reads. Here the sample spans roughly 740,000 distinct CDR3 sequences, about a sixth being singletons. Material for sequencing was blood. The receptors were sampled from a man between 18 and 29 years old with Graves' hyperthyroidism. The CDR3 runs from the conserved cysteine through the conserved F or W. A D gene is named only where the DNA matches it firmly. Clone size is shown for a subset of rows, as once, few, many or a class of expanded clone.

d_call	clone_size	j_call	v_call	cdr3_aa	cdr3_nt
-	-	TRBJ1-3	TRBV28	CASSFPSQGVGDTIYF	TGTGCCAGCAGTTTCCCCTCCCAGGGAGTTGGGGACACCATATATTTT
TRBD2	many	TRBJ2-3	TRBV20-1	CSARFSGISTDTQYF	TGCAGTGCTAGATTTAGCGGGATTTCCACAGATACGCAGTATTTT
-	-	TRBJ2-7	TRBV12-3/TRBV12-4	CASSFGGRYEQYF	TGTGCCAGCAGTTTCGGAGGGAGATACGAGCAGTACTTC
-	few	TRBJ2-7	TRBV4-3	CASSQGPRSMEQYF	TGCGCCAGCAGCCAAGGCCCCAGGTCCATGGAGCAGTACTTC
TRBD1	-	TRBJ2-1	TRBV5-6	CASSARDRGLWGIDEQFF	TGTGCCAGCAGCGCCCGGGACAGGGGGTTGTGGGGTATCGATGAGCAGTTCTTC
TRBD2	-	TRBJ2-7	TRBV20-1	CSARISGGTYEQYF	TGCAGTGCTAGGATTAGCGGGGGTACCTACGAGCAGTACTTC
-	few	TRBJ2-1	TRBV4-1	CASSRSGGGFNEQFF	TGCGCCAGCAGCCGTTCGGGCGGGGGCTTCAATGAGCAGTTCTTC
-	few	TRBJ2-7	TRBV7-9	CASSPNLASSYEQYF	TGTGCCAGCAGTCCTAACCTAGCGTCGAGTTACGAGCAGTACTTC
TRBD1	many	TRBJ2-1	TRBV7-3	CASSLGDSSYNEQFF	TGTGCCAGCAGCTTGGGGGACAGCTCCTACAATGAGCAGTTCTTC
-	-	TRBJ2-2	TRBV11-2	CASSLYQTTGELFF	TGTGCCAGCAGCTTATATCAAACAACCGGGGAGCTGTTTTTT
-	many	TRBJ2-7	TRBV6-2/TRBV6-3	CASSYPTRGPVSYEQYF	TGTGCCAGCAGTTACCCGACCCGCGGACCAGTCTCCTACGAGCAGTACTTC
-	many	TRBJ2-3	TRBV2	CASSFGNGGGIADTQYF	TGTGCCAGCAGTTTCGGGAATGGAGGGGGCATCGCAGATACGCAGTATTTT
TRBD1	-	TRBJ2-1	TRBV12-3/TRBV12-4	CASRPDRGQEQFF	TGTGCCAGCAGGCCCGACAGGGGGCAAGAGCAGTTCTTC
-	few	TRBJ2-1	TRBV3-2	CASSQDGGLEQFF	TGTGCCAGCAGCCAAGATGGGGGACTTGAGCAGTTCTTC
TRBD2	many	TRBJ2-7	TRBV27	CASSFGLAGSSYEQYF	TGTGCCAGCAGTTTCGGACTAGCGGGGAGCTCCTACGAGCAGTACTTC
-	-	TRBJ1-2	TRBV3-1	CASSQDQQGADYGYTF	TGTGCCAGCAGCCAAGATCAACAGGGAGCCGACTATGGCTACACCTTC
-	many	TRBJ2-4	TRBV29-1	CSVETYRDRKNIQYF	TGCAGCGTCGAGACGTACAGGGATCGGAAAAACATTCAGTACTTC
TRBD2	few	TRBJ2-7	TRBV10-3	CAISEDGRAGEQYF	TGTGCCATCAGTGAAGACGGGAGGGCCGGCGAGCAGTACTTC
TRBD1	many	TRBJ2-7	TRBV2	CANRGRINEQYF	TGTGCCAACAGGGGGCGGATCAACGAGCAGTACTTC
-	many	TRBJ2-3	TRBV20-1	CSATSPGVGDTQYF	TGCAGTGCGACTAGTCCGGGAGTAGGGGATACGCAGTATTTT
-	many	TRBJ1-1	TRBV18	CASTTGGGDTEAFF	TGTGCCAGCACTACAGGAGGGGGTGACACTGAAGCTTTCTTT
-	many	TRBJ2-1	TRBV28	CASSSGHSYNEQFF	TGTGCCAGCAGTTCCGGACACTCCTACAATGAGCAGTTCTTC
TRBD2	-	TRBJ2-5	TRBV6-5	CARATSGLGWETQYF	TGTGCCAGAGCTACCTCGGGACTAGGTTGGGAGACCCAGTACTTC
-	many	TRBJ2-7	TRBV28	CASSLFSEQYF	TGTGCCAGCAGTTTGTTTAGCGAGCAGTACTTC
-	few	TRBJ2-7	TRBV3-1	CASSQTKPGEQYF	TGTGCCAGCAGCCAAACTAAACCTGGGGAGCAGTACTTC
-	-	TRBJ2-6	TRBV5-5	CASTTIPGANVLTF	TGTGCCAGCACCACAATACCTGGGGCCAACGTCCTGACTTTC
-	many	TRBJ2-5	TRBV7-9	CASSRLGVGETQYF	TGTGCCAGCAGCCGCCTCGGGGTGGGAGAGACCCAGTACTTC
-	many	TRBJ1-4	TRBV2	CASGEAGGSEEKLFF	TGTGCCAGTGGGGAGGCCGGGGGAAGCGAGGAAAAACTGTTTTTT
-	many	TRBJ2-7	TRBV11-2	CASSFPGTSYEQYF	TGTGCCAGCAGCTTTCCCGGGACTTCCTACGAGCAGTACTTC
-	many	TRBJ2-5	TRBV12-3/TRBV12-4	CASSPWGGGETQYF	TGTGCCAGCAGCCCCTGGGGAGGGGGGGAGACCCAGTACTTC